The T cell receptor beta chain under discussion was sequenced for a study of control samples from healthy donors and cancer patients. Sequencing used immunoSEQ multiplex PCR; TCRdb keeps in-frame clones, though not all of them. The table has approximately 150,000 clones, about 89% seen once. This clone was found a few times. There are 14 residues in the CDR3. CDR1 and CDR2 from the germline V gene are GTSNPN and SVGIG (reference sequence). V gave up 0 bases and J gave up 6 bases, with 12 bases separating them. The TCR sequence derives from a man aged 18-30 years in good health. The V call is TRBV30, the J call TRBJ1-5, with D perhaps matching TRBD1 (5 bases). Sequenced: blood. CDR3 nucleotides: TGTGCCTGGAGTGTACTTGGGGGAAGTCAGCCCCAGCATTTT. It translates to CAWSVLGGSQPQHF.